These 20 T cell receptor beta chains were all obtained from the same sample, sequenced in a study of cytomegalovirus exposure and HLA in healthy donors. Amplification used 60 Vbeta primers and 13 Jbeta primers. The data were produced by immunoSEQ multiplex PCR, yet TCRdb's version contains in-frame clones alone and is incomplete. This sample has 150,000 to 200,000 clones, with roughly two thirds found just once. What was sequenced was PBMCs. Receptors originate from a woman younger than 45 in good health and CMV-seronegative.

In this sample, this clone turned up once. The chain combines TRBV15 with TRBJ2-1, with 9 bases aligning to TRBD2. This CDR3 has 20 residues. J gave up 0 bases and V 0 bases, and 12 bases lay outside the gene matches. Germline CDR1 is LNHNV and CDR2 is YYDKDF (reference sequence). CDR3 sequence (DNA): TGTGCCACCAGCAGAGAATTAGGAGCGGGGGGTGCAAGCTCCTACAATGAGCAGTTCTTC. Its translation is CATSRELGAGGASSYNEQFF.

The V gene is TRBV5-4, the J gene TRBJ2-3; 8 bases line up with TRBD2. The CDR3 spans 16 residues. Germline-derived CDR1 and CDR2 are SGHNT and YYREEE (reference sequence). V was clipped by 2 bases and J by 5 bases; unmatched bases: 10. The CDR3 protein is CASSFPSGGQVDTQYF. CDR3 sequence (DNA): TGTGCCAGCAGCTTTCCGTCGGGAGGGCAAGTAGATACGCAGTATTTT.

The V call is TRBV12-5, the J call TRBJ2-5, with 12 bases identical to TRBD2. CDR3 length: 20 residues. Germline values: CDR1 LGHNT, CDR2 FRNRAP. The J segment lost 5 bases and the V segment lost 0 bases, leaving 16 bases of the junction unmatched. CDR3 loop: CASGLVEGLAGGPRLETQYF. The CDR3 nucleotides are TGTGCTAGTGGTTTGGTAGAGGGTCTAGCGGGAGGGCCTCGTCTGGAGACCCAGTACTTC.

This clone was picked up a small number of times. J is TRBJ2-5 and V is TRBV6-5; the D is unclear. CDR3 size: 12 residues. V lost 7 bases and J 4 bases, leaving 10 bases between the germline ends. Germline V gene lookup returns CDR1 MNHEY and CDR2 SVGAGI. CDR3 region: CASTQFRETQYF. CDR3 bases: TGTGCCAGCACGCAGTTTCGAGAGACCCAGTACTTC.

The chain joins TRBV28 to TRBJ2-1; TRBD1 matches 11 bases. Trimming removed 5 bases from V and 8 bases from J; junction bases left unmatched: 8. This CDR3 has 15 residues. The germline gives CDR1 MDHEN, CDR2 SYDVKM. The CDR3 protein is CASSPWTGGGYEQFF. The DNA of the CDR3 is TGTGCCAGCAGTCCTTGGACAGGGGGCGGGTATGAGCAGTTCTTC. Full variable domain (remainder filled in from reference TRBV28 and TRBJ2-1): DVKVTQSSRYLVKRTGEKVFLECVQDMDHENMFWYRQDPGLGLRLIYFSYDVKMKEKGDIPEGYSVSREKKERFSLILESASTNQTSMYLCASSPWTGGGYEQFFGPGTRLTVL.

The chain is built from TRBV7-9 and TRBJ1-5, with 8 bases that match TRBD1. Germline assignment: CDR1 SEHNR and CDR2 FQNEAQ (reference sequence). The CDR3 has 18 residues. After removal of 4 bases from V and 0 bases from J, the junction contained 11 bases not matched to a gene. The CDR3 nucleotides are TGTGCCAGCAGCTCAACTTATGGGGACAGGAGTAGCAATCAGCCCCAGCATTTT. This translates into CASSSTYGDRSSNQPQHF.

The CDR3 DNA follows: TGTGCCAGCAGCTCCGGCCCGACTAGCGGGGGGTCAAATGAGCAGTTCTTC. This encodes CASSSGPTSGGSNEQFF. The chain employs TRBV7-3 and TRBJ2-1, with 13 bases lining up with TRBD2. The CDR3 is 17 amino acids. Germline V gene data show CDR1 as SGHTA and CDR2 as FQGTGA. The V gene end was trimmed by 4 bases and the J gene end by 7 bases; junction bases not matched to a gene: 10. Looking up the rest from reference TRBV7-3 and TRBJ2-1 gives the full variable domain: GAGVSQTPSNKVTEKGKYVELRCDPISGHTALYWYRQSLGQGPEFLIYFQGTGAADDSGLPNDRFFAVRPEGSVSTLKIQRTERGDSAVYLCASSSGPTSGGSNEQFFGPGTRLTVL.

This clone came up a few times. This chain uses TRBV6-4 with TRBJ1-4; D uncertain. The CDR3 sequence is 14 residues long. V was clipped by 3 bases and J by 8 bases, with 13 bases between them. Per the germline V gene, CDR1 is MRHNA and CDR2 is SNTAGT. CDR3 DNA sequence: TGTGCCAGCAGTGAAGACGAGCAGGCCGAAAAACTGTTTTTT. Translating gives CASSEDEQAEKLFF.

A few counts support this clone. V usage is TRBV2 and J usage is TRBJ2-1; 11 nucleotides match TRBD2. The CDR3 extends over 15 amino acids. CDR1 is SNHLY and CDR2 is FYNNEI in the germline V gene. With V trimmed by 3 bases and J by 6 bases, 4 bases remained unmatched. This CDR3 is CASSEGLAGGNEQFF. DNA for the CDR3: TGTGCCAGCAGTGAGGGTCTAGCGGGGGGCAATGAGCAGTTCTTC.

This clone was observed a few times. The CDR3 is CASSQEYWQSIYEQYF. The DNA of the CDR3 is TGCGCCAGCAGCCAAGAGTATTGGCAGTCAATCTACGAGCAGTACTTC. The rearrangement links TRBV4-1 to TRBJ2-7; no reliable D call. The CDR3 loop spans 16 amino acids. V lost 0 bases and J lost 3, with 15 bases in between. In germline, CDR1 is MGHRA, CDR2 YSYEKL.

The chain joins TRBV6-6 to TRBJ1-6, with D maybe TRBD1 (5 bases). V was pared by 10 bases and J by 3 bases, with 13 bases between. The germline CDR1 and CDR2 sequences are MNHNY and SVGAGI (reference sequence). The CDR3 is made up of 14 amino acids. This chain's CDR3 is CATKQANYNSPLHF. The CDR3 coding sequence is TGTGCCACTAAACAGGCCAACTATAATTCACCCCTCCACTTT.

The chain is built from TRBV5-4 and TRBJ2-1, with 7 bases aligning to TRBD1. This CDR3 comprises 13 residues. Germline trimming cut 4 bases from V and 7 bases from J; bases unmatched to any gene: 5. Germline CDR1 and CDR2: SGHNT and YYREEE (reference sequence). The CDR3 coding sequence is TGTGCCAGCAGCGAGGACAGGACGAATGAGCAGTTCTTC. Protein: CASSEDRTNEQFF.

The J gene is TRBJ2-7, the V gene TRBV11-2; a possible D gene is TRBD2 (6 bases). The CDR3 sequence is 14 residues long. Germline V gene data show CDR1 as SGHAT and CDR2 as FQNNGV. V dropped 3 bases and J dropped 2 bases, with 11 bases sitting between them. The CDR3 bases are TGTGCCAGCAGCTTCGGGACTGGAACCTACGAGCAGTACTTC. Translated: CASSFGTGTYEQYF. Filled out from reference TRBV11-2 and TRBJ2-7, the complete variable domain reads EAGVAQSPRYKIIEKRQSVAFWCNPISGHATLYWYQQILGQGPKLLIQFQNNGVVDDSQLPKDRFSAERLKGVDSTLKIQPAKLEDSAVYLCASSFGTGTYEQYFGPGTRLTVT.

The CDR3 protein is CASSSNPAGQGETQYF. CDR3 sequence (DNA): TGTGCCAGCAGCTCCAACCCTGCGGGCCAAGGAGAGACCCAGTACTTC. The V call is TRBV11-2, the J call TRBJ2-5, with D perhaps matching TRBD2 (5 bases). This CDR3 is built from 16 residues. V was cut by 4 bases and J by 4 bases, with 19 bases left in between. Germline CDR1 is SGHAT and CDR2 is FQNNGV.

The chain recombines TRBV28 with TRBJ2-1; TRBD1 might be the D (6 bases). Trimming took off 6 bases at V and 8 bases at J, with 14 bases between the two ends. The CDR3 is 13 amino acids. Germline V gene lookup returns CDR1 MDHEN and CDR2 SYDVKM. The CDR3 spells CASRQGSEDEQFF. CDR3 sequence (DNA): TGTGCCAGCAGACAGGGTAGTGAGGATGAGCAGTTCTTC.

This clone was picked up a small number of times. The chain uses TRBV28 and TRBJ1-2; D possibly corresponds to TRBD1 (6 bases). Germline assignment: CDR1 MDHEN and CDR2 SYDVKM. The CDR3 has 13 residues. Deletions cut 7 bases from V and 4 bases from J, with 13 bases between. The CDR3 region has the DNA TGTGCCAGCACTTCAGGGGTAGGCTATGGCTACACCTTC. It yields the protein CASTSGVGYGYTF.

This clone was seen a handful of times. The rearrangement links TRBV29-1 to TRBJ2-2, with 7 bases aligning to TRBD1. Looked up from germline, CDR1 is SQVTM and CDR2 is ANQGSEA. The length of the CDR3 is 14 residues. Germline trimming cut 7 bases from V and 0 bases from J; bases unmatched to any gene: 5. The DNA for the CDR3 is TGCAGCGGAACGGGACAGTCGAACACCGGGGAGCTGTTTTTT. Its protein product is CSGTGQSNTGELFF.

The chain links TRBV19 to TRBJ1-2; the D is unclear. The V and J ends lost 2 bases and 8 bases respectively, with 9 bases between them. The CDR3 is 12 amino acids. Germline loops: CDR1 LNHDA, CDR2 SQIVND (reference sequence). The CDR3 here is CASSIRGDGYTF. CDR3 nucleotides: TGTGCCAGTAGTATACGGGGAGACGGCTACACCTTC.

The CDR3 reads CASSQGDRTNIQYF. CDR3 in DNA: TGTGCCAGCAGTCAAGGGGACAGGACAAACATTCAGTACTTC. The chain is built from TRBV6-5 and TRBJ2-4; 8 nucleotides match TRBD1. This CDR3 has 14 amino acids. Germline V gene lookup returns CDR1 MNHEY and CDR2 SVGAGI. Germline trimming cut 5 bases from V and 6 bases from J; bases unmatched to any gene: 6.

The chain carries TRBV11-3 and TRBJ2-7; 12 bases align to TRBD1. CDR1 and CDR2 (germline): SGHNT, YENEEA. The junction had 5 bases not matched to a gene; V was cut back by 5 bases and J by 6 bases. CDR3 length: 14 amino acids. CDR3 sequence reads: CASSPGTGGVEQYF. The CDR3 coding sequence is TGTGCCAGCAGCCCCGGGACAGGGGGCGTCGAGCAGTACTTC.